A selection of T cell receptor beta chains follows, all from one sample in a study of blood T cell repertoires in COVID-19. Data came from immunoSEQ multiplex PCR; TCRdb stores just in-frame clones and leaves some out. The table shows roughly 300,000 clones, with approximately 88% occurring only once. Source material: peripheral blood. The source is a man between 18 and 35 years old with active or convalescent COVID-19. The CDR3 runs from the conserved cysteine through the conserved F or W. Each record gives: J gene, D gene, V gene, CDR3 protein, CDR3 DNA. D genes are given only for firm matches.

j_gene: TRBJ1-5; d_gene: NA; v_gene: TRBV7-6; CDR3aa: CASSLGTVGGNQPQHF; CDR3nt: TGTGCCAGCAGCTTAGGCACAGTGGGGGGGAATCAGCCCCAGCATTTT
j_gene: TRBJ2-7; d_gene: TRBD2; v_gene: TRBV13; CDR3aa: CASSLGLSSGAYEQYF; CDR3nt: TGTGCCAGCAGCTTAGGCCTTAGTAGCGGGGCATACGAGCAGTACTTC
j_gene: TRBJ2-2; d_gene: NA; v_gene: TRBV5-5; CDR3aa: CASRAGTLTTGELFF; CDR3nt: TGTGCCAGCAGAGCCGGGACATTAACCACCGGGGAGCTGTTTTTT
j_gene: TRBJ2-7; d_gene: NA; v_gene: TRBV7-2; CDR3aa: CASSFLGDEQYF; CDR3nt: TGTGCCAGCAGCTTCCTAGGAGACGAGCAGTACTTC
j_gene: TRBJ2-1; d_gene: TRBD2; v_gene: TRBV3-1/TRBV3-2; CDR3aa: CASSPQRGKQFF; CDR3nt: TGTGCCAGCAGCCCCCAGCGGGGCAAGCAGTTCTTC
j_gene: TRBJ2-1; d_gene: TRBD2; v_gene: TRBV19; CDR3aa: CASNPDFSGGLYNEQFF; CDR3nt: TGTGCCAGTAATCCCGACTTTAGCGGGGGGCTGTACAATGAGCAGTTCTTC
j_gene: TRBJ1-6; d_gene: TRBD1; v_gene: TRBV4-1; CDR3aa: CASSQVAGTDNSPLHF; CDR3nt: TGCGCCAGCAGCCAAGTAGCCGGGACAGATAATTCACCCCTCCACTTT
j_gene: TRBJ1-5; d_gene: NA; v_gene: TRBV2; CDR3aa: CASTQEVVRPQHF; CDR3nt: TGTGCCAGCACCCAGGAAGTGGTTCGGCCCCAGCATTTT
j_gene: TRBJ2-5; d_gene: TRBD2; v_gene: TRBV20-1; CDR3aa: CSARAGGLQYF; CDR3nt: TGCAGTGCTCGAGCGGGGGGTCTCCAGTACTTC
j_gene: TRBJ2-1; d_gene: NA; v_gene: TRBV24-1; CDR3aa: CATSDSSVSYNEQFF; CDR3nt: TGTGCCACCAGTGATTCTAGTGTTTCCTACAATGAGCAGTTCTTC
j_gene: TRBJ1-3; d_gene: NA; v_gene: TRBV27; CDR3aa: CASSPSGAGENTIYF; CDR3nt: TGTGCCAGCAGTCCCTCCGGGGCAGGGGAGAACACCATATATTTT
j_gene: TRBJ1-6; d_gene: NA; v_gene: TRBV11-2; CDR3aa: CASSLVGGSPPLHF; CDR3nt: TGTGCCAGCAGCTTAGTTGGGGGGTCCCCACCCCTCCACTTT
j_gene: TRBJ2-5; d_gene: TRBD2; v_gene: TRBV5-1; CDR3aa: CASSLGPLAGGPETQYF; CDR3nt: TGCGCCAGCAGCTTGGGGCCTCTAGCGGGGGGGCCAGAGACCCAGTACTTC